Listed below are T cell receptor beta chains from one sample, sequenced in a study of shared clonotypes between healthy human individuals. Using immunoSEQ multiplex PCR, the repertoire was profiled, and TCRdb retains in-frame clones only, with some absent. The profile shows over 2 million clones, approximately 90% of them singletons. The sample was naive CD4+ T cells from PBMCs. These receptor sequences come from a man between 18 and 35 years old in good health. Some clones in this sample may be carry-over from other donors' samples. Both conserved end residues are part of each CDR3. D genes are given only for firm matches. Expanded clones are given a class, and other clones once, few, many or no size at all.

D,J,V,size,CDR3,DNA
-,TRBJ2-5,TRBV28,-,CASSPFRGQETQYF,TGTGCCAGCAGTCCCTTTAGGGGCCAAGAGACCCAGTACTTC
TRBD1,TRBJ1-2,TRBV5-1,-,CASSGQGAWGYTF,TGCGCCAGCAGCGGACAGGGGGCGTGGGGCTACACCTTC
-,TRBJ2-7,TRBV28,-,CASSLHLGGGKDEQYF,TGTGCCAGCAGTTTACACCTGGGGGGCGGGAAAGACGAGCAGTACTTC
-,TRBJ1-4,TRBV5-4,-,CASSLRPQAEKLFF,TGTGCCAGCAGCTTGAGACCCCAGGCGGAAAAACTGTTTTTT
TRBD2,TRBJ2-3,TRBV18,-,CASSPRVAGGSTDTQYF,TGTGCCAGCTCACCCAGAGTAGCGGGAGGGAGCACAGATACGCAGTATTTT
TRBD2,TRBJ2-7,TRBV5-1,few,CASSSLAGGPHEQYF,TGCGCCAGCAGCTCTTTAGCGGGAGGGCCCCACGAGCAGTACTTC
TRBD1,TRBJ1-4,TRBV5-5,-,CASSGDRVQAANEKLFF,TGTGCCAGCAGCGGGGACAGGGTTCAGGCGGCTAATGAAAAACTGTTTTTT
-,TRBJ1-2,TRBV27,once,CASSLSRRTNYGYTF,TGTGCCAGCAGTTTATCGCGACGTACTAACTATGGCTACACCTTC
TRBD1,TRBJ2-7,TRBV5-1,-,CASSPEPGTVFEGALRYEQYF,TGCGCCAGCAGCCCCGAGCCCGGGACCGTTTTTGAGGGGGCGCTCCGCTACGAGCAGTACTTC
-,TRBJ2-6,TRBV23-1,-,CASSQGNNSGANVLTF,TGCGCCAGCAGCCAGGGCAATAACTCCGGGGCCAACGTCCTGACTTTC
TRBD2,TRBJ2-3,TRBV6-6,-,CASSPLAGGGTQYF,TGTGCCAGCAGTCCACTAGCGGGGGGAGGTACGCAGTATTTT
TRBD2,TRBJ2-5,TRBV5-4,-,CASSRAGGGETQYF,TGTGCCAGCAGCCGAGCGGGAGGAGGAGAGACCCAGTACTTC
-,TRBJ1-1,TRBV6-5,-,CASSNLQGYTEAFF,TGTGCCAGCAGCAATCTGCAGGGGTACACTGAAGCTTTCTTT
TRBD2,TRBJ2-7,TRBV28,-,CASSPRLAGVRREQYF,TGTGCCAGCAGCCCCAGACTAGCGGGAGTTCGGCGCGAGCAGTACTTC
-,TRBJ1-5,TRBV5-1,-,CASSLDRGSNQPQHF,TGCGCCAGCAGCTTGGATCGTGGCAGCAATCAGCCCCAGCATTTT
TRBD1,TRBJ2-7,TRBV27,-,CASSVTGITYEQYF,TGTGCCAGCAGTGTGACAGGGATTACCTACGAGCAGTACTTC
-,TRBJ2-5,TRBV6-5,-,CASSSSLVPLETQYF,TGTGCCAGCAGTTCCAGTCTAGTCCCCTTGGAGACCCAGTACTTC
-,TRBJ2-7,TRBV18,-,CASSPVRDYEQYF,TGTGCCAGCTCACCGGTCAGGGATTACGAGCAGTACTTC
-,TRBJ2-2,TRBV7-6,-,CASSLETSGNTGELFF,TGTGCCAGCAGCTTAGAGACTAGTGGCAACACCGGGGAGCTGTTTTTT
TRBD1,TRBJ1-2,TRBV28,-,CASSPGQGGSGYTF,TGTGCCAGCAGTCCAGGACAGGGGGGGAGTGGCTACACCTTC
TRBD1,TRBJ1-2,TRBV5-1,-,CASSLHKLDRGGYTF,TGCGCCAGCAGCTTGCACAAATTGGACAGGGGCGGCTACACCTTC
-,TRBJ1-2,TRBV5-1,-,CASSSTHLAGYTF,TGCGCCAGCAGCTCGACCCATTTGGCTGGCTACACCTTC
-,TRBJ2-7,TRBV7-2,-,CASSSGPGSYEQYF,TGTGCCAGCAGCAGCGGGCCGGGCTCCTACGAGCAGTACTTC
TRBD1,TRBJ2-7,TRBV18,-,CASSPPRDRRYEQYF,TGTGCCAGCTCACCACCCCGGGACAGGAGATACGAGCAGTACTTC
TRBD1,TRBJ1-1,TRBV28,-,CASRSDRGGLDTEAFF,TGTGCCAGCAGAAGCGACAGGGGAGGATTGGACACTGAAGCTTTCTTT
-,TRBJ2-7,TRBV28,-,CASSSPWARLYEQYF,TGTGCCAGCAGTTCCCCCTGGGCCAGACTCTACGAGCAGTACTTC
-,TRBJ2-1,TRBV9,-,CASSVSQDEYNEQFF,TGTGCCAGCAGCGTATCTCAGGACGAGTACAATGAGCAGTTCTTC
-,TRBJ1-5,TRBV11-2,-,CASSFRPGDQPQHF,TGTGCCAGCAGCTTCCGCCCAGGGGATCAGCCCCAGCATTTT
-,TRBJ1-2,TRBV19,-,CASTPRRDKFNYGYTF,TGTGCCAGTACCCCCCGTAGGGACAAATTTAACTATGGCTACACCTTC
TRBD2,TRBJ2-3,TRBV9,once,CASSVAGGSWSDTQYF,TGTGCCAGCAGCGTAGCTGGCGGGAGTTGGTCAGATACGCAGTATTTT
-,TRBJ1-6,TRBV28,-,CASSGTNNSPLHF,TGTGCCAGCAGTGGGACCAATAATTCACCCCTCCACTTT
-,TRBJ1-4,TRBV30,-,CAWSVGSPEKLFF,TGTGCCTGGAGTGTAGGCAGCCCTGAAAAACTGTTTTTT
-,TRBJ1-2,TRBV28,-,CASSFVGYGYTF,TGTGCCAGCAGTTTTGTCGGGTATGGCTACACCTTC
-,TRBJ2-7,TRBV28,-,CASSHGGEGADEQYF,TGTGCCAGCAGTCATGGGGGGGAGGGGGCCGACGAGCAGTACTTC
TRBD1,TRBJ2-7,TRBV5-5,-,CASSSRQGIYEQYF,TGTGCCAGCAGCTCACGACAGGGGATCTACGAGCAGTACTTC